The 15 T cell receptor beta chains below were found in one sample sequenced in a study of neurological immune-mediated disorders. TCRdb analysed the 5' RACE reads with MiXCR anew, one entry per CDR3 protein. The top ten hold around 2.6% of the sample, which has 50,000 to 75,000 distinct CDR3 sequences, roughly 4% seen once. Input material: PBMCs. Every receptor here comes from a man aged 45-60 years with multiple sclerosis.

This clonotype was detected ten times or more. This chain links TRBV4-2 with TRBJ2-5; tentative D call: TRBD2 (6 bases). Germline lookup yields CDR1 LGHNA and CDR2 YNFKEQ. V shed 4 bases and J shed 5 bases, with 23 bases lying between them. The CDR3 totals 17 residues. The chain's CDR3 is CASSPQEGLAGGETQYF. In DNA form, the CDR3 reads TGTGCCAGCAGCCCCCAGGAGGGTTTGGCTGGGGGGGAGACCCAGTACTTC.

This clonotype was picked up many times. The rearrangement joins TRBV20-1 to TRBJ2-5; TRBD2 matches 9 bases. Germline assignment: CDR1 DFQATT and CDR2 SNEGSKA (reference sequence). The CDR3 is 15 amino acids. After removal of 4 bases from V and 3 bases from J, the junction contained 9 bases not matched to a gene. In nucleotides, the CDR3 is TGCAGTGCTAACTTCGCGGGGGGGCCTAAAGAGACCCAGTACTTC. Translation: CSANFAGGPKETQYF.

The rearrangement links TRBV12-3 or TRBV12-4 to TRBJ1-5; the D is unclear. CDR3 size: 13 residues. The V and J ends lost 4 bases and 4 bases respectively, with 8 bases between them. CDR3 DNA: TGTGCCAGCAGTTGGAACAGAAATCAGCCCCAGCATTTT. It yields the protein CASSWNRNQPQHF.

At least ten counts were recorded for this clonotype. The chain is built from TRBV20-1 and TRBJ2-3; 7 positions agree with TRBD2. The CDR3 is 13 amino acids. The germline V gene encodes CDR1 DFQATT and CDR2 SNEGSKA (reference sequence). The V and J ends lost 8 bases and 5 bases, in that order; junction bases with no gene match: 10. The CDR3 region is CSPLGGTVDTQYF. CDR3 nucleotide sequence: TGCAGTCCCTTGGGGGGGACCGTAGATACGCAGTATTTT.

This clonotype was counted ten times or more. The J gene is TRBJ1-5, the V gene TRBV6-5, with D possibly being TRBD1 (6 bases). CDR3 length equals 15 residues. Germline V gene sequence: CDR1 MNHEY, CDR2 SVGAGI. V was trimmed by 6 bases and J by 3 bases, leaving 15 bases between them. CDR3 nucleotides: TGTGCCAGCAGGGAGAACAGGGATCCCAATCAGCCCCAGCATTTT. Amino acids: CASRENRDPNQPQHF.

This clonotype was counted at least ten times. V is TRBV12-3 or TRBV12-4 and J is TRBJ2-2; no clear D. The CDR3 covers 14 residues. Trimming took off 6 bases at V and 0 bases at J, with 8 bases between the two ends. CDR3 sequence reads: CASRHISNTGELFF. The CDR3 bases are TGTGCCAGCAGACACATTTCGAACACCGGGGAGCTGTTTTTT.

In this sample, this clonotype turned up many times. The V and J genes are TRBV27 and TRBJ2-1; maybe TRBD2 (5 bases). CDR1 and CDR2 (germline): MNHEY, SMNVEV (reference sequence). V was shortened by 8 bases and J by 9 bases, with 14 bases between the two germline ends. The CDR3 has 12 amino acids. CDR3 residues: CASSQVRGEQFF. CDR3 nucleotide sequence: TGTGCCAGCTCCCAAGTCCGGGGTGAGCAGTTCTTC.

This clonotype was seen a handful of times. A much larger clone is a single base away; this may be a read error. The CDR3 DNA is TGTGCCAGCAGACATACAATGGGGAAGAACCAAGAGACCCAGTACTTC. This translates into CASRHTMGKNQETQYF. The chain recombines TRBV7-8 with TRBJ2-5; D is unresolved. This CDR3 contains 16 residues. V was pared by 6 bases and J by 0 bases, with 17 bases between. Looked up from germline, CDR1 is SGHVS and CDR2 is FQNEAQ.

In this sample, this clonotype turned up many times. V gene TRBV12-3 or TRBV12-4 combines with J gene TRBJ1-2; no clear D. The CDR3 extends over 14 amino acids. The V end was cut by 1 base, the J end by 4 bases, with 10 bases between. DNA of the CDR3: TGTGCCAGCAGTTTAGGGGCGGAGACCTATGGCTACACCTTC. Amino acid sequence: CASSLGAETYGYTF.

This clonotype has just a few counts. The gene calls are TRBV20-1 and TRBJ1-2; D not resolved. This CDR3 is 12 amino acids long. V was cut by 4 bases and J by 3 bases, with 9 bases left in between. Per the germline V gene, CDR1 is DFQATT and CDR2 is SNEGSKA (reference sequence). CDR3 residues: CSAIRTDYGYTF. CDR3 sequence (DNA): TGCAGTGCTATTCGGACGGACTATGGCTACACCTTC.

This clonotype was recorded at least ten times. The rearrangement uses TRBV14 and TRBJ1-6; 9 bases are shared with TRBD1. J lost 10 bases, V lost 2 bases, and 6 bases had no gene match. The CDR3 is 15 amino acids. CDR1 is SGHDN, CDR2 FVKESK, per germline. The CDR3 spells CASSQTTGGRSPLHF. The DNA of the CDR3 is TGTGCCAGCAGCCAAACGACAGGGGGACGATCACCCCTCCACTTT.

This clonotype was picked up a small number of times. Written as DNA, the CDR3 is TGTGCCAGCAGTTTATTCCGGGGAAAATCTGGAAACACCATATATTTT. It translates to CASSLFRGKSGNTIYF. The chain recombines TRBV28 with TRBJ1-3; D is undetermined. The CDR3 covers 16 residues. V was trimmed by 1 base and J by 1 base, leaving 11 bases between them. CDR1 and CDR2 (germline): MDHEN, SYDVKM. The whole variable domain, remainder taken from reference TRBV28 and TRBJ1-3, is DVKVTQSSRYLVKRTGEKVFLECVQDMDHENMFWYRQDPGLGLRLIYFSYDVKMKEKGDIPEGYSVSREKKERFSLILESASTNQTSMYLCASSLFRGKSGNTIYFGEGSWLTVV.

This clonotype was seen many times. CDR3 sequence: CASSTGTNGLRGYTF. In nucleotides, the CDR3 is TGTGCCAGCAGCACCGGGACTAACGGATTACGTGGCTACACCTTC. This chain links TRBV6-1 with TRBJ1-2; D is possibly TRBD1 (5 bases). V was trimmed by 6 bases and J by 7 bases, leaving 21 bases between them. CDR1 is MNHNS, CDR2 SASEGT, per germline. This CDR3 region has 15 residues.

This clonotype has ten or more counts. The chain has TRBV20-1 and TRBJ2-2; a possible D gene is TRBD2 (5 bases). CDR1 is DFQATT and CDR2 is SNEGSKA in the germline V gene (reference sequence). Trimming took 3 bases from V and 4 from J, leaving 12 bases between them. This CDR3 has 14 residues. CDR3 protein: CSASIGRGTGELFF. DNA of the CDR3: TGCAGTGCTAGTATAGGGAGAGGCACCGGGGAGCTGTTTTTT.

This clonotype came up many times. J is TRBJ2-7 and V is TRBV28; TRBD1 matches at 9 bases. Looked up from germline, CDR1 is MDHEN and CDR2 is SYDVKM. This CDR3 contains 15 residues. V lost 6 bases, J lost 1 base, and 7 bases stayed unmatched. The CDR3 here is CASSSTGTGSYEQYV. The CDR3 coding sequence is TGTGCCAGCAGCAGCACCGGGACAGGGTCCTACGAGCAGTACGTC.